This T cell receptor beta chain was found in a study of STAT5B mutations in CD4+ large granular lymphocyte leukemia. Study findings and constraints: Less than 30% of private leukemic clonotypes occurred rarely in other patients' non-leukemic repertoires.

Sequencing was at survey level. Method: immunoSEQ multiplex PCR; TCRdb's copy keeps in-frame clones and lacks some. This repertoire shows over 30,000 clones, roughly 79% found once; its top ten account for around 4.3%. About this clone: What it binds is unknown.

V lost 5 bases, J lost 4 bases, and 17 bases lay in between. This CDR3 is built from 15 residues. In germline, CDR1 is SGHAT, CDR2 FQNNGV. The sequence came from a human donor in good health. The chain uses TRBV11-2 and TRBJ1-1; D is uncertain. Source material: CD4+ T cells from blood buffy coats. Written as DNA, the CDR3 is TGTGCCAGCAGCCCCCTAGAAGGGCGTGGCACTGAAGCTTTCTTT. Translated, it gives CASSPLEGRGTEAFF. The full variable domain, rest sourced from reference TRBV11-2 and TRBJ1-1, is EAGVAQSPRYKIIEKRQSVAFWCNPISGHATLYWYQQILGQGPKLLIQFQNNGVVDDSQLPKDRFSAERLKGVDSTLKIQPAKLEDSAVYLCASSPLEGRGTEAFFGQGTRLTVV.